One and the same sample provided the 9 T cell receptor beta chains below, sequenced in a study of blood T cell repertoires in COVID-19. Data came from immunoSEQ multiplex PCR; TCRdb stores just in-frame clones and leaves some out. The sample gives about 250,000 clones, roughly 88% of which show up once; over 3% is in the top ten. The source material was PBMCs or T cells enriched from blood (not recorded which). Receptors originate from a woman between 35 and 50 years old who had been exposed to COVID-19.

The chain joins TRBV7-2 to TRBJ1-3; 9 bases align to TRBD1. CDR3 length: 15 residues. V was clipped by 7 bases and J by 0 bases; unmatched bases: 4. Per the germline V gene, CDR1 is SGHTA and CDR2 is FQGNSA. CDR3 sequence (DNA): TGTGCCAGCACCAAGACAGGGGGCTCTGGAAACACCATATATTTT. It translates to CASTKTGGSGNTIYF.

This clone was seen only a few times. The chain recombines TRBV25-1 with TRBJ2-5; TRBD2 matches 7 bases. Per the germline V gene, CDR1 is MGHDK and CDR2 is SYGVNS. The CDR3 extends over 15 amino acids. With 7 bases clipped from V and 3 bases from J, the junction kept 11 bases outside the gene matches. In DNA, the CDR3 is TGTGCCAGCACCACGACTGGCCGGGGGGAAGAGACCCAGTACTTC. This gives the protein CASTTTGRGEETQYF. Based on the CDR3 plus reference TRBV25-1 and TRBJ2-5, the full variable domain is EADIYQTPRYLVIGTGKKITLECSQTMGHDKMYWYQQDPGMELHLIHYSYGVNSTEKGDLSSESTVSRIRTEHFPLTLESARPSHTSQYLCASTTTGRGEETQYFGPGTRLLVL.

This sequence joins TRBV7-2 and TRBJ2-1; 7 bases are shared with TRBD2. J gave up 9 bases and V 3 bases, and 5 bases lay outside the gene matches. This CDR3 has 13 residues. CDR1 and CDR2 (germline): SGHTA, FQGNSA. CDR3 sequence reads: CASSLLREGEQFF. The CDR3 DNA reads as TGTGCCAGCAGCTTGTTGAGGGAGGGTGAGCAGTTCTTC.

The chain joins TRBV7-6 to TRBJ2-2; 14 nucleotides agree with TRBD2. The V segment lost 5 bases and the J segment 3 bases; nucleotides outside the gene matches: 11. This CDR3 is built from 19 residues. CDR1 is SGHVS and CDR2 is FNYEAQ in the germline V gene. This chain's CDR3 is CASSGNPGLAGVDTGELFF. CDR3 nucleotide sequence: TGTGCCAGCAGCGGTAATCCGGGACTAGCGGGAGTAGACACCGGGGAGCTGTTTTTT. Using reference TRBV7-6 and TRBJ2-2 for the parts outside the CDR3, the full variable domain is GAGVSQSPRYKVTKRGQDVALRCDPISGHVSLYWYRQALGQGPEFLTYFNYEAQQDKSGLPNDRFSAERPEGSISTLTIQRTEQRDSAMYRCASSGNPGLAGVDTGELFFGEGSRLTVL.

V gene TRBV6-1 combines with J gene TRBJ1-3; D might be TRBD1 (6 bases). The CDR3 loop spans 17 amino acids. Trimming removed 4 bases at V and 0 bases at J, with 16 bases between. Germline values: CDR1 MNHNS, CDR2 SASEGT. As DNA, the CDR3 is TGTGCCAGCAGTGTGGGGGGGCCGGGGTCCTCTGGAAACACCATATATTTT. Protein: CASSVGGPGSSGNTIYF.

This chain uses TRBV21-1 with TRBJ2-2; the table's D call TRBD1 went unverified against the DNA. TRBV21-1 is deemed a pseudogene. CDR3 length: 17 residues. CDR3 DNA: TGTGCCAGCAGCAAATGGGCAGGGGGCGGGAACACCGGGGAGCTGTTTTTT. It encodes CASSKWAGGGNTGELFF.

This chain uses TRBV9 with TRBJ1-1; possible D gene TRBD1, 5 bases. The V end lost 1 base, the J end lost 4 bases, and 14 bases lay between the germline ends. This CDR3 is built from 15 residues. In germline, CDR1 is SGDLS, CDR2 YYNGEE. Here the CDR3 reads CASSVTGTGGTEAFF. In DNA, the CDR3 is TGTGCCAGCAGCGTAACGGGAACGGGGGGCACTGAAGCTTTCTTT.

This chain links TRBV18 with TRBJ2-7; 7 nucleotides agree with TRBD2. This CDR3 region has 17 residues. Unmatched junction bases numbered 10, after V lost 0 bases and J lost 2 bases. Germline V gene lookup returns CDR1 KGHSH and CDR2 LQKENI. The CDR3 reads CASSPPGRGTGTYEQYF. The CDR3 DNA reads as TGTGCCAGCTCACCACCGGGGCGGGGGACTGGGACCTACGAGCAGTACTTC.

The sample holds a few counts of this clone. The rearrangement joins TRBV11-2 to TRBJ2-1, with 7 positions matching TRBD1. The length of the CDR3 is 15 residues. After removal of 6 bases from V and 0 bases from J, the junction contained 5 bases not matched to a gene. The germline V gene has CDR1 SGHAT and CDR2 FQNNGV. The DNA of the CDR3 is TGTGCCAGCAGTTCGGACAGGAGCTCCTACAATGAGCAGTTCTTC. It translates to CASSSDRSSYNEQFF. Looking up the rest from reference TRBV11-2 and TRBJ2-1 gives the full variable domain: EAGVAQSPRYKIIEKRQSVAFWCNPISGHATLYWYQQILGQGPKLLIQFQNNGVVDDSQLPKDRFSAERLKGVDSTLKIQPAKLEDSAVYLCASSSDRSSYNEQFFGPGTRLTVL.